These 5 T cell receptor beta chains originate from one sample sequenced in a study of T cells after posttransplantation cyclophosphamide. Cyclophosphamide on days +3 and +4 followed busulfan-fludarabine conditioning and a marrow graft. The table came from immunoSEQ multiplex PCR; TCRdb's copy has only in-frame clones and leaves some out. The profile covers about 14,000 clones, none occurring a single time. This specimen consisted of PBMCs, obtained around 1,100 days after allogeneic stem cell transplant with posttransplant cyclophosphamide. All receptors come from a female patient aged 40 to 50 who received an allogeneic stem cell transplant from a related donor, was CMV-positive, and had no GVHD. Certain T cells may be donor cells from the graft.

Only a few counts were recorded for this clone. This sequence joins TRBV28 and TRBJ2-7, with 8 bases fitting TRBD1. V lost 4 bases and J lost 2; bases outside the gene matches: 10. The CDR3 spans 16 residues. CDR1 and CDR2 from the germline V gene are MDHEN and SYDVKM. The CDR3 loop reads CASSSSGGPEAYEQYF. For the CDR3, the DNA is TGTGCCAGCAGTTCCTCAGGGGGCCCGGAGGCCTACGAGCAGTACTTC. The variable domain in full, with the rest retrieved from reference TRBV28 and TRBJ2-7, is DVKVTQSSRYLVKRTGEKVFLECVQDMDHENMFWYRQDPGLGLRLIYFSYDVKMKEKGDIPEGYSVSREKKERFSLILESASTNQTSMYLCASSSSGGPEAYEQYFGPGTRLTVT.

The table lists this clone with many counts. The rearrangement joins TRBV7-8 to TRBJ2-7, with D possibly being TRBD1 (6 bases). V lost 2 bases to trimming and J lost 4 bases, with 15 bases between them. Germline lookup yields CDR1 SGHVS and CDR2 FQNEAQ. CDR3 length: 15 residues. CDR3 nucleotides: TGTGCCAGCAGCTTATCCGTGGGGCAGGGGTACGAGCAGTACTTC. It encodes CASSLSVGQGYEQYF.

Here the CDR3 reads CASSEAVGQGLIEQYF. The CDR3 DNA follows: TGTGCCAGCAGTGAAGCGGTGGGACAGGGGTTGATCGAACAGTACTTC. The chain has TRBV2 and TRBJ2-7, with 10 positions matching TRBD1. This CDR3 is 16 amino acids long. The germline gives CDR1 SNHLY, CDR2 FYNNEI. Losses at the gene ends were 0 bases for V and 10 bases for J; bases not matched to a gene: 12.

This clone was recorded a few times. The genes are TRBV27 and TRBJ2-3; 16 bases fit TRBD2. V dropped 5 bases and J dropped 5; count of bases not matched to a gene: 4. There are 16 residues in the CDR3. The V gene's germline CDR1 is MNHEY and CDR2 SMNVEV (reference sequence). Here the CDR3 DNA reads TGTGCCAGCAGTGGGACTAGCGGGGGGGCGAGAGATACGCAGTATTTT. It specifies CASSGTSGGARDTQYF.

This clone was picked up many times. This sequence joins TRBV7-9 and TRBJ1-2; possible D gene TRBD1, 6 bases. The CDR3 sequence is 17 residues long. V was clipped by 1 base and J by 6 bases, with 21 bases between them. Germline V gives CDR1 SEHNR, CDR2 FQNEAQ (reference sequence). The CDR3 loop is CASSLGHPGALPDGYTF. The CDR3 nucleotides read TGTGCCAGCAGCTTAGGCCACCCAGGGGCCCTCCCGGATGGCTACACCTTC. The full variable domain, with the rest looked up from reference TRBV7-9 and TRBJ1-2, is DTGVSQNPRHKITKRGQNVTFRCDPISEHNRLYWYRQTLGQGPEFLTYFQNEAQLEKSRLLSDRFSAERPKGSFSTLEIQRTEQGDSAMYLCASSLGHPGALPDGYTFGSGTRLTVV.